The entry that follows covers one T cell receptor beta chain sequence. Its antigen remains unidentified. V lost 3 bases and J 5 bases, leaving 9 bases between the germline ends. There are 13 residues in the CDR3. Germline assignment: CDR1 SGHTA and CDR2 FQGNSA. The data belong to a study of T-cell memory formation after mild COVID-19. TCRdb independently ran MiXCR on the 5' RACE reads; one entry per CDR3 protein. The sample gives roughly 240,000 distinct CDR3 sequences, roughly 17% of which show up once; roughly a fifth is in the top ten. Whole-study results and caveats: From day 15 to 85, contracting clones were balanced between CD4 and CD8, whereas later expanders leaned toward CD4+. SARS-CoV-2 specificity was not confirmed for second-wave clones peaking on day 37. Largely, contracting CD4+ clones fell within CM and EM, and contracting CD8+ clones within EMRA.

Sequences were obtained from PBMCs or a T cell subset sorted from them (not recorded which). The sequence derives from a man aged 18 to 29 who had mild COVID-19 (a few samples of this study predate the infection). Cell type and time point are not known. This sequence joins TRBV7-2 and TRBJ2-3, with unresolved D. CDR3 amino acids: CASSLNPRDTQYF. CDR3 DNA sequence: TGTGCCAGCAGCTTGAACCCTCGAGATACGCAGTATTTT.